One sample yielded the 24 T cell receptor beta chains listed below, sequenced in a study of beta chain features in type 1 diabetes. Study-level findings and limits: All four CD4+ subsets from Type 1 diabetes patients carried moderately but significantly shorter TCRB CDR3s.

The isolated RNA, all of it, was reverse transcribed, so expressed TCRB transcripts were what got sequenced. The data were produced by immunoSEQ multiplex PCR, yet TCRdb's version contains in-frame clones alone and is incomplete. This sample carries around 250,000 clones, about 15% of them seen once, and the ten largest clones take about 0.019%. No cognate antigen is known for these TCRs. The specimen sequenced was naive CD4+ T cells from blood. Every receptor here comes from a man aged 25 to 40 with type 1 diabetes.

This clone was seen more than once but under ten times. The chain carries TRBV7-2 and TRBJ2-1, with TRBD2 identical over 8 bases. From germline, CDR1 is SGHTA and CDR2 FQGNSA. V trimming: 3 bases; J trimming: 5 bases; junction bases outside the gene matches: 6. This CDR3 has 15 residues. The CDR3 region is CASSLDSGNHNEQFF. The CDR3 region has the DNA TGTGCCAGCAGCTTGGATAGCGGGAATCACAATGAGCAGTTCTTC.

The gene calls are TRBV5-4 and TRBJ2-5; 12 nucleotides line up with TRBD2. With V trimmed by 4 bases and J by 5 bases, 6 bases remained unmatched. The CDR3 is 15 residues long. Germline V CDR1 and CDR2: SGHNT, YYREEE (reference sequence). CDR3 bases: TGTGCCAGCAGCCTGCCCGGGACTAGCGGGGAGACCCAGTACTTC. Translated, it gives CASSLPGTSGETQYF.

The chain couples TRBV5-1 to TRBJ2-1; TRBD2 matches at 12 bases. CDR3 length: 17 residues. Germline V gene data show CDR1 as SGHRS and CDR2 as YFSETQ. The V and J ends lost 1 base and 0 bases, in that order; junction bases with no gene match: 2. The CDR3 DNA is TGCGCCAGCAGCTTGACTAGCGGGAGGCCCTCCTACAATGAGCAGTTCTTC. It specifies CASSLTSGRPSYNEQFF.

This clone was seen only a few times. The chain joins TRBV5-4 to TRBJ1-1; 9 nucleotides align to TRBD1. The CDR3 covers 14 residues. CDR1 and CDR2 from the germline V gene are SGHNT and YYREEE (reference sequence). Germline trimming cut 4 bases from V and 3 bases from J; bases unmatched to any gene: 4. The CDR3 coding sequence is TGTGCCAGCAGCAAACAGGGGGCGGACACTGAAGCTTTCTTT. Translating gives CASSKQGADTEAFF.

The chain is built from TRBV19 and TRBJ2-7; D perhaps matches TRBD2 (6 bases). CDR3 length equals 16 residues. CDR1 is LNHDA, CDR2 SQIVND, per germline (reference sequence). Trimming stripped 3 bases from V and 3 bases from J, with 18 bases between. CDR3 region: CASSIAGTGLVYEQYF. The CDR3 DNA follows: TGTGCCAGTAGTATTGCGGGGACCGGGTTGGTCTACGAGCAGTACTTC.

This chain uses TRBV28 with TRBJ2-1; 7 nucleotides match TRBD2. V lost 2 bases and J lost 5; bases outside the gene matches: 3. There are 14 residues in the CDR3. Germline V lookup: CDR1 MDHEN, CDR2 SYDVKM. CDR3 amino acids: CASSLGAGDNEQFF. CDR3 DNA: TGTGCCAGCAGTTTAGGGGCGGGAGACAATGAGCAGTTCTTC.

The rearrangement uses TRBV2 and TRBJ2-7, with D possibly TRBD2 on 6 matching bases. This CDR3 is 13 amino acids long. Trimming shortened V by 4 bases and J by 9 bases, and 16 bases separated the two germline ends. Germline values: CDR1 SNHLY, CDR2 FYNNEI. The chain's CDR3 is CASSVRERIPQYF. CDR3 sequence (DNA): TGTGCCAGCAGTGTGCGGGAACGGATCCCGCAGTACTTC.

The chain employs TRBV12-5 and TRBJ1-1; D possibly corresponds to TRBD1 (6 bases). The CDR3 runs 12 residues. Per the germline V gene, CDR1 is LGHNT and CDR2 is FRNRAP. Trimming removed 6 bases at V and 6 bases at J, with 11 bases between. The CDR3 protein is CASGPAGAEAFF. DNA for the CDR3: TGTGCTAGTGGCCCCGCAGGGGCTGAAGCTTTCTTT.

In its sample, this clone was seen a few times. V is TRBV30 and J is TRBJ2-1; TRBD1 might be the D (6 bases). The V end was cut by 1 base, the J end by 6 bases, with 19 bases between. The germline gives CDR1 GTSNPN, CDR2 SVGIG (reference sequence). CDR3 length: 16 amino acids. CDR3 region: CAWSGGKALGGNEQFF. For the CDR3, the DNA is TGTGCCTGGAGTGGTGGTAAGGCTCTAGGGGGCAATGAGCAGTTCTTC.

V usage is TRBV5-1 and J usage is TRBJ1-1, with 8 nucleotides matching TRBD1. Losses at the gene ends were 4 bases for V and 11 bases for J; bases not matched to a gene: 7. CDR1 and CDR2 from the germline V gene are SGHRS and YFSETQ. This CDR3 region has 12 residues. As DNA, the CDR3 is TGCGCCAGCAGCACCGACAGGGGTGATGCTTTCTTT. Its protein is CASSTDRGDAFF.

This clone was seen more than once but under ten times. The gene calls are TRBV2 and TRBJ2-7, with D uncertain. Trimming shortened V by 5 bases and J by 3 bases, and 11 bases separated the two germline ends. Germline values: CDR1 SNHLY, CDR2 FYNNEI. The length of the CDR3 is 13 residues. This CDR3 reads CASSFARNYEQYF. CDR3 sequence (DNA): TGTGCCAGCAGTTTTGCGAGAAACTACGAGCAGTACTTC.

The CDR3, as DNA: TGTGCCAGCAGTCGTGGGGGGGAGAACACTGAAGCTTTCTTT. It yields the protein CASSRGGENTEAFF. The rearrangement links TRBV9 to TRBJ1-1, with a possible D match to TRBD1 (5 bases). This CDR3 has 14 amino acids. The V end lost 5 bases, the J end lost 1 base, and 12 bases lay between the germline ends. The germline V gene has CDR1 SGDLS and CDR2 YYNGEE.

V and J are TRBV11-2 and TRBJ1-5; D is possibly TRBD1 (6 bases). The CDR3 extends over 13 amino acids. In germline, CDR1 is SGHAT, CDR2 FQNNGV. V was clipped by 5 bases and J by 2 bases, with 7 bases between them. CDR3 protein: CASSRQGNQPQHF. CDR3 bases: TGTGCCAGCAGCCGACAGGGCAATCAGCCCCAGCATTTT. Together with reference TRBV11-2 and TRBJ1-5, the CDR3 gives the full variable domain: EAGVAQSPRYKIIEKRQSVAFWCNPISGHATLYWYQQILGQGPKLLIQFQNNGVVDDSQLPKDRFSAERLKGVDSTLKIQPAKLEDSAVYLCASSRQGNQPQHFGDGTRLSIL.

This clone was seen only a few times. V and J are TRBV5-1 and TRBJ2-4; the match to TRBD1 covers 12 bases. The CDR3 covers 14 residues. Trimming cost V 4 bases and J 6 bases; bases outside gene matches: 2. From germline, CDR1 is SGHRS and CDR2 YFSETQ. The chain's CDR3 is CASSPGQGANIQYF. The CDR3 DNA reads as TGCGCCAGCAGCCCGGGACAGGGGGCAAACATTCAGTACTTC.

This chain uses TRBV7-9 with TRBJ2-7, with D tentatively TRBD2 (5 bases). The germline V gene encodes CDR1 SEHNR and CDR2 FQNEAQ (reference sequence). The CDR3 has 14 residues. Trimming removed 5 bases at V and 2 bases at J, with 13 bases between. CDR3 loop: CASSPGSVPYEQYF. The DNA for the CDR3 is TGTGCCAGCAGCCCGGGAAGCGTCCCCTACGAGCAGTACTTC.

CDR3 sequence: CASSRNRGQNTEAFF. The CDR3 DNA sequence: TGCGCCAGCAGCCGAAACCGCGGACAGAACACTGAAGCTTTCTTT. The chain couples TRBV4-1 to TRBJ1-1, with D possibly TRBD1 on 5 matching bases. V lost 4 bases and J lost 1, with 13 bases in between. Germline V gene lookup returns CDR1 MGHRA and CDR2 YSYEKL. CDR3 length: 15 residues.

The J gene is TRBJ2-1, the V gene TRBV19, with 10 positions matching TRBD2. This CDR3 comprises 14 residues. Germline V gene lookup returns CDR1 LNHDA and CDR2 SQIVND (reference sequence). Trimming removed 3 bases from V and 9 bases from J; junction bases left unmatched: 5. The CDR3 DNA reads TGTGCCAGTAGTATGGTAGCGGGAGGTTTTGAGCAGTTCTTC. As protein: CASSMVAGGFEQFF.

This clone was seen only a few times. J is TRBJ1-6 and V is TRBV9; 9 bases agree with TRBD1. CDR1 SGDLS and CDR2 YYNGEE come from the germline V gene. This CDR3 contains 15 residues. Trimming cost V 4 bases and J 7 bases; bases outside gene matches: 6. CDR3 DNA sequence: TGTGCCAGCAGCTTACTGGGGACAGGGAATTCACCCCTCCACTTT. Its translation is CASSLLGTGNSPLHF. Drawing the rest from reference TRBV9 and TRBJ1-6, the complete variable domain is DSGVTQTPKHLITATGQRVTLRCSPRSGDLSVYWYQQSLDQGLQFLIQYYNGEERAKGNILERFSAQQFPDLHSELNLSSLELGDSALYFCASSLLGTGNSPLHFGNGTRLTVT.

This clone has only a few counts. V is TRBV27 and J is TRBJ1-1, with 7 bases identical to TRBD1. This CDR3 has 16 residues. V gave up 5 bases and J gave up 6 bases; unmatched junction bases: 15. Germline V CDR1 and CDR2: MNHEY, SMNVEV (reference sequence). The CDR3 region has the DNA TGTGCCAGCAGTCCCCCGGGACAGATAATGGGTTCTGAAGCTTTCTTT. This gives the protein CASSPPGQIMGSEAFF.

The V call is TRBV9, the J call TRBJ1-1; TRBD1 is a possible D gene (5 bases). Germline V lookup: CDR1 SGDLS, CDR2 YYNGEE. V was trimmed by 4 bases and J by 3 bases, leaving 13 bases between them. The CDR3 has 14 residues. CDR3 protein: CASSPRGGDTEAFF. Here the CDR3 DNA reads TGTGCCAGCAGCCCCCGTGGGGGGGACACTGAAGCTTTCTTT.

The chain is built from TRBV29-1 and TRBJ2-7; TRBD2 might be the D (7 bases). Germline V gene data show CDR1 as SQVTM and CDR2 as ANQGSEA. CDR3 size: 15 residues. V lost 5 bases, J lost 0 bases, and 17 bases lay in between. The DNA of the CDR3 is TGCAGCGTTTCCCGAGGGGGGGGGTCCTCCTACGAGCAGTACTTC. It is translated as CSVSRGGGSSYEQYF.

The sample holds a few counts of this clone. The V and J genes are TRBV18 and TRBJ2-1; 8 nucleotides match TRBD2. The CDR3 spans 15 residues. The germline gives CDR1 KGHSH, CDR2 LQKENI. V gave up 1 base and J gave up 5 bases; unmatched junction bases: 4. In nucleotides, the CDR3 is TGTGCCAGCTCACCACTAGCGGGGTACGACAATGAGCAGTTCTTC. Translation: CASSPLAGYDNEQFF.

The chain links TRBV4-1 to TRBJ2-2; 9 nucleotides align to TRBD1. Germline V gene lookup returns CDR1 MGHRA and CDR2 YSYEKL. This CDR3 is 15 amino acids long. J lost 1 base, V lost 5 bases, and 2 bases had no gene match. CDR3 residues: CASSAGQGNTGELFF. DNA for the CDR3: TGCGCCAGCAGCGCGGGACAGGGGAACACCGGGGAGCTGTTTTTT.

This clone was picked up a small number of times. The chain employs TRBV5-1 and TRBJ2-4; TRBD1 might be the D (6 bases). The CDR3 is 16 amino acids. Trimming removed 4 bases at V and 0 bases at J, with 14 bases between. From germline, CDR1 is SGHRS and CDR2 YFSETQ. The CDR3 nucleotides read TGCGCCAGCAGCCGCGCGACAGGCTTAGCCAAAAACATTCAGTACTTC. Amino acids: CASSRATGLAKNIQYF.